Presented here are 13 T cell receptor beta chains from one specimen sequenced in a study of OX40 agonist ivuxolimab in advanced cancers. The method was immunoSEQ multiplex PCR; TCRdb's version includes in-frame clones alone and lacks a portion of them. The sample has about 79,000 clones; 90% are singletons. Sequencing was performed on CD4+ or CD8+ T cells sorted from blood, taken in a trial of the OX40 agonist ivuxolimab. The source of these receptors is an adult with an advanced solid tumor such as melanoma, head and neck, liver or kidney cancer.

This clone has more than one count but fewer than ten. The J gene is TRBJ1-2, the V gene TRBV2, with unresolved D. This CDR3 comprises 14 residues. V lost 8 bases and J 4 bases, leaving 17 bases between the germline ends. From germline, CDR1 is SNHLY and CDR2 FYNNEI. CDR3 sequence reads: CASSGHTLGYGYTF. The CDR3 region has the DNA TGTGCCAGCTCGGGCCACACGTTGGGCTATGGCTACACCTTC.

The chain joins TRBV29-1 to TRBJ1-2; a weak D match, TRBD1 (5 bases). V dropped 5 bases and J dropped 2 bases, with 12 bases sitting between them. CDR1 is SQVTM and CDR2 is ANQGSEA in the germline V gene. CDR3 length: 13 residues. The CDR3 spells CSVSVGTNYGYTF. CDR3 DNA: TGCAGCGTTTCTGTAGGGACCAACTATGGCTACACCTTC.

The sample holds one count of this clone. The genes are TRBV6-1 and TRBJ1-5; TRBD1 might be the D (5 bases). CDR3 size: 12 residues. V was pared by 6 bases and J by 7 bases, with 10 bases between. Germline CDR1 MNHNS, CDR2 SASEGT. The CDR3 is CASRDTVQPQHF. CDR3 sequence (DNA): TGTGCCAGCAGGGACACAGTCCAGCCCCAGCATTTT.

In DNA, the CDR3 is TGCGCCCCAGAGCTAGCTGGCATTCAGTACTTC. Its protein is CAPELAGIQYF. This chain connects TRBV20-1 to TRBJ2-4, with D tentatively TRBD2 (5 bases). Germline V CDR1 and CDR2: DFQATT, SNEGSKA (reference sequence). CDR3 length: 11 residues.

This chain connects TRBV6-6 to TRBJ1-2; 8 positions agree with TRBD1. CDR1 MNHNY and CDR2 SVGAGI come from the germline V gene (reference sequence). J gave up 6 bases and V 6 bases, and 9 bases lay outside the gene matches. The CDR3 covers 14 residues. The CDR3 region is CASSEHRGNNGYTF. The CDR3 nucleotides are TGTGCCAGCAGCGAGCACAGGGGGAATAATGGCTACACCTTC.

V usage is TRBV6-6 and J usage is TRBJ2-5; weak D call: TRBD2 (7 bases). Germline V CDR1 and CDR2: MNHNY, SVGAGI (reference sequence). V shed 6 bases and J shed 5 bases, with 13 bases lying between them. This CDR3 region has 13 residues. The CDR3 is CASRRGGGETQYF. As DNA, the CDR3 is TGTGCCAGCAGAAGAGGGGGGGGTGAGACCCAGTACTTC.

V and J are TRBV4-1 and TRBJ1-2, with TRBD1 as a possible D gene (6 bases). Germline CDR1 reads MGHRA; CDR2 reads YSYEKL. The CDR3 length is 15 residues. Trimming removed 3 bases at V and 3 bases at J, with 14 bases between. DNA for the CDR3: TGCGCCAGCAGCCATGGGGGGCTTCCGCACTATGGCTACACCTTC. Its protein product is CASSHGGLPHYGYTF.

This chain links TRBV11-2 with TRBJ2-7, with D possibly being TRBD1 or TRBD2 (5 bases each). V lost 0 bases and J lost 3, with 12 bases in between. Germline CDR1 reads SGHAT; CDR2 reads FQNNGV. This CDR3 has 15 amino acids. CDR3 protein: CASSLDGAEHYEQYV. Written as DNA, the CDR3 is TGTGCCAGCAGCTTAGACGGGGCCGAACACTACGAGCAGTACGTC.

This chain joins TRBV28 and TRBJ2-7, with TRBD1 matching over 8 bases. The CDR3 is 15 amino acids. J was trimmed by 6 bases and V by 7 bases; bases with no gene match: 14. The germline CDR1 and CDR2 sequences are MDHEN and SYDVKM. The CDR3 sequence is CASTPDRGSVFEQYV. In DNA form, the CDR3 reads TGTGCCAGCACCCCCGACAGGGGTTCGGTTTTCGAGCAGTACGTC.

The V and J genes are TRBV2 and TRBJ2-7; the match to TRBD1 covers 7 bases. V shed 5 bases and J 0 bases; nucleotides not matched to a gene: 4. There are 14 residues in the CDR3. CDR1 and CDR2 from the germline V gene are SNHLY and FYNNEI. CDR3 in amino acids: CASSSWTGSYEQYV. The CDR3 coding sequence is TGTGCCAGCAGTTCCTGGACAGGCTCCTACGAGCAGTACGTC.

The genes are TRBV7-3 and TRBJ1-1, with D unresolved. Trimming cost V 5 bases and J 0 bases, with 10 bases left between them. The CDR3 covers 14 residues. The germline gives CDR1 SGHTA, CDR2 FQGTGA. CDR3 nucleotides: TGTGCCAGCAGCCCCGCGGGCCTGAACACTGAAGCTTTCTTT. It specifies CASSPAGLNTEAFF.

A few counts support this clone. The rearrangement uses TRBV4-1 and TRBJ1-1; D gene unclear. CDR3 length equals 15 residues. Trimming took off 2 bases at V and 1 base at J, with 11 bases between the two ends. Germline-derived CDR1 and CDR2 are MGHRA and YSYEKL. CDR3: CASSQPGGANTEAFF. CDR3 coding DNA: TGCGCCAGCAGCCAACCAGGTGGAGCGAACACTGAAGCTTTCTTT.

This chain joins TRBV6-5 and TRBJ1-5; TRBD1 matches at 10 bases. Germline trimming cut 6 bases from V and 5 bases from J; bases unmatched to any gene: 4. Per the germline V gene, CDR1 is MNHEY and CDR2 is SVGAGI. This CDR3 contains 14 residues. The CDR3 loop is CASRVTGGHQPQHF. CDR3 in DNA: TGTGCCAGCAGAGTGACAGGGGGCCATCAGCCCCAGCATTTT.